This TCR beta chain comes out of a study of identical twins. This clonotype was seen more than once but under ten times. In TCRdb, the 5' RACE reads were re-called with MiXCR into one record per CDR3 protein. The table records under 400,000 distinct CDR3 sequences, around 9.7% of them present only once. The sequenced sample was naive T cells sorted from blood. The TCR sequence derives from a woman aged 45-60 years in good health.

DNA of the CDR3: TGCAGCGCCACTATGGGGGGGAACATTCAGTACTTC. Residues: CSATMGGNIQYF. The genes are TRBV29-1 and TRBJ2-4; 7 bases line up with TRBD2. The CDR3 length is 12 residues. Germline V CDR1 and CDR2: SQVTM, ANQGSEA. The junction had 7 bases not matched to a gene; V was cut back by 7 bases and J by 7 bases.